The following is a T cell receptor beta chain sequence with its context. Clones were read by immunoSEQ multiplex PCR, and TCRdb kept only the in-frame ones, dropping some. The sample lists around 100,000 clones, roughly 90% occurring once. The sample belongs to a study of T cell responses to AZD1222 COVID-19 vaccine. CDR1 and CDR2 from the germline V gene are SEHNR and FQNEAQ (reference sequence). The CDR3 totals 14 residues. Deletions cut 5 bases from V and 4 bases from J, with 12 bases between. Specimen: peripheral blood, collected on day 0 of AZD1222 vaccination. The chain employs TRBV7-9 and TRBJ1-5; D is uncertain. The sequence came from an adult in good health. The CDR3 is CASSPPVGNQPQHF. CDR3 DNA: TGTGCCAGCAGCCCCCCTGTGGGTAATCAGCCCCAGCATTTT.